Shown below are 20 T cell receptor beta chains from a single sample sequenced in a study of blood T cell repertoires in COVID-19 (dated by TCRdb to about 2020). The library relied on the immunoSEQ multiplex PCR assay. In TCRdb, the immuneACCESS table is reduced to in-frame sequences with V and J assigned. These tables do not hold every clone; where another copy was compared, an unresolved V gene accounts for under half, and the others remain unexplained. The sample table holds 190,000 or so clones, of which 85% to 90% were seen once. Clones ranked in the top ten supply 2.5% to 3% of the sample. The sample taken for sequencing was peripheral blood. The receptors derive from a man aged 40-49 years with active or convalescent COVID-19.

The chain carries TRBV7-2 and TRBJ1-1; 7 bases fit TRBD1. The CDR3 runs to 12 residues. CDR1 and CDR2 (germline): SGHTA, FQGNSA. After removal of 5 bases from V and 13 bases from J, the junction contained 10 bases not matched to a gene. The chain's CDR3 is CASSPDTGAVFF. The CDR3 nucleotides are TGTGCCAGCAGCCCCGACACAGGGGCTGTTTTCTTT.

The chain couples TRBV10-2 to TRBJ2-7; TRBD1 matches 7 bases. CDR1 and CDR2 (germline): WSHSY, SAAADI. Trimming took 4 bases from V and 2 from J; bases not matched to a gene: 5. The CDR3 has 14 residues. CDR3 DNA sequence: TGCGCCAGCAGTGGACAGGGCCCCACCTACGAGCAGTACTTC. Protein: CASSGQGPTYEQYF.

The chain links TRBV24-1 to TRBJ2-7; possible D gene TRBD1, 6 bases. The CDR3 length is 17 residues. The germline CDR1 and CDR2 sequences are KGHDR and SFDVKD. Trimming pared 5 bases from V and 2 bases from J, leaving 21 bases between. The CDR3 here is CATSGGRKPFSPYEQYF. The CDR3 bases are TGTGCCACCAGTGGGGGGCGAAAGCCGTTCTCTCCCTACGAGCAGTACTTC.

CDR3 in amino acids: CSVEEGTGGYTF. In DNA form, the CDR3 reads TGCAGCGTTGAAGAAGGTACGGGAGGCTACACCTTC. This chain uses TRBV29-1 with TRBJ1-2; D is undetermined. There are 12 residues in the CDR3. The V gene's germline CDR1 is SQVTM and CDR2 ANQGSEA. With 0 bases removed from V and 8 bases from J, the gap between germline ends came to 10 bases.

This clone was seen once. The chain joins TRBV12-3 or TRBV12-4 to TRBJ1-6; tentatively, D is TRBD1 (6 bases). The length of the CDR3 is 13 residues. Trimming removed 6 bases from V and 10 bases from J, with 13 bases in between. DNA of the CDR3: TGTGCCAGCAGGCGTACAGGGTGGTCACCCCTCCACTTT. This translates into CASRRTGWSPLHF.

The chain combines TRBV11-3 with TRBJ2-3; 12 bases fit TRBD2. With 2 bases clipped from V and 5 bases from J, the junction kept 8 bases outside the gene matches. Germline CDR1 reads SGHNT; CDR2 reads YENEEA. CDR3 length equals 17 residues. The CDR3 region has the DNA TGTGCCAGCAGCTTACCCGAACTAGCGGGGGGTGTAGATACGCAGTATTTT. This sequence encodes CASSLPELAGGVDTQYF. Full variable domain (outside the CDR3, taken from reference TRBV11-3 and TRBJ2-3): EAGVVQSPRYKIIEKKQPVAFWCNPISGHNTLYWYLQNLGQGPELLIRYENEEAVDDSQLPKDRFSAERLKGVDSTLKIQPAELGDSAVYLCASSLPELAGGVDTQYFGPGTRLTVL.

This chain links TRBV2 with TRBJ2-7; D not certain. This CDR3 region has 13 residues. CDR1 and CDR2 (germline): SNHLY, FYNNEI. V lost 3 bases and J 6 bases, leaving 12 bases between the germline ends. The CDR3 loop is CASSEAPGSEQYF. Written as DNA, the CDR3 is TGTGCCAGCAGTGAGGCCCCAGGATCCGAGCAGTACTTC. The full variable domain, rest sourced from reference TRBV2 and TRBJ2-7, is EPEVTQTPSHQVTQMGQEVILRCVPISNHLYFYWYRQILGQKVEFLVSFYNNEISEKSEIFDDQFSVERPDGSNFTLKIRSTKLEDSAMYFCASSEAPGSEQYFGPGTRLTVT.

This clone was seen a single time. The J gene is TRBJ1-1, the V gene TRBV28; D is uncertain. Germline CDR1 is MDHEN and CDR2 is SYDVKM. The CDR3 loop spans 13 amino acids. The germline V and J ends were trimmed by 3 bases and 0 bases, with 5 bases remaining between them. CDR3 in DNA: TGTGCCAGCAGTTTCTCTCTGAACACTGAAGCTTTCTTT. Protein: CASSFSLNTEAFF.

This clone was detected only once. The chain employs TRBV7-9 and TRBJ1-3; D ambiguous. The V end lost 6 bases, the J end lost 3 bases, and 9 bases lay between the germline ends. Germline CDR1 and CDR2: SEHNR and FQNEAQ (reference sequence). The CDR3 extends over 13 amino acids. The CDR3: CASSWAHGNTIYF. CDR3 nucleotide sequence: TGTGCCAGCAGTTGGGCCCATGGAAACACCATATATTTT.

V usage is TRBV15 and J usage is TRBJ1-1; possible D gene TRBD1, 6 bases. Germline V gene sequence: CDR1 LNHNV, CDR2 YYDKDF (reference sequence). The CDR3 consists of 16 residues. Between the trimmed V and J ends, which lost 0 bases and 7 bases, there was a span of 18 bases. The DNA for the CDR3 is TGTGCCACCAGCAGAGATCTTTTGGGGAGGGGGAATGAAGCTTTCTTT. It specifies CATSRDLLGRGNEAFF.

The gene calls are TRBV6-2 or TRBV6-3 and TRBJ2-7, with a possible D match to TRBD1 (6 bases). Germline assignment: CDR1 MNHEY and CDR2 SVGEGT. V dropped 5 bases and J dropped 3 bases, with 8 bases sitting between them. The CDR3 runs 12 residues. The CDR3 sequence is CASSTGFYEQYF. CDR3 DNA: TGTGCCAGCAGTACAGGGTTCTACGAGCAGTACTTC.

The chain carries TRBV6-4 and TRBJ2-2, with 11 bases lining up with TRBD1. V was pared by 6 bases and J by 3 bases, with 0 bases of the junction left unmatched. The germline V gene has CDR1 MRHNA and CDR2 SNTAGT. CDR3 length: 14 amino acids. CDR3 nucleotide sequence: TGTGCCAGCAGGGGACAGGGGGACACCGGGGAGCTGTTTTTT. Amino acid sequence: CASRGQGDTGELFF.

This chain connects TRBV7-2 to TRBJ2-5; TRBD1 aligns across 7 bases. The CDR3 length is 15 residues. With 1 base clipped from V and 6 bases from J, the junction kept 8 bases outside the gene matches. Germline values: CDR1 SGHTA, CDR2 FQGNSA. The CDR3 sequence is CASSLVVTGSQTQYF. The CDR3 DNA follows: TGTGCCAGCAGCTTAGTGGTGACAGGGAGTCAGACCCAGTACTTC.

V gene TRBV29-1 combines with J gene TRBJ2-3, with 8 bases fitting TRBD1. V was pared by 3 bases and J by 1 base, with 0 bases of the junction left unmatched. The CDR3 loop spans 13 amino acids. Germline V gene lookup returns CDR1 SQVTM and CDR2 ANQGSEA. CDR3 protein: CSVEGQGTDTQYF. The CDR3, as DNA: TGCAGCGTTGAGGGACAGGGCACAGATACGCAGTATTTT.

The chain couples TRBV18 to TRBJ1-1, with TRBD1 matching over 8 bases. The V gene's germline CDR1 is KGHSH and CDR2 LQKENI. This CDR3 contains 17 residues. The J segment lost 4 bases and the V segment lost 3 bases, leaving 13 bases of the junction unmatched. The CDR3 region is CASSPRQGADWGTEAFF. The CDR3 DNA reads as TGTGCCAGCTCACCCAGGCAGGGGGCGGATTGGGGCACTGAAGCTTTCTTT.

The sample holds one count of this clone. The genes are TRBV7-6 and TRBJ2-5; D possibly corresponds to TRBD1 (6 bases). Trimming shortened V by 5 bases and J by 5 bases, and 18 bases separated the two germline ends. The V gene's germline CDR1 is SGHVS and CDR2 FNYEAQ. This CDR3 is built from 15 residues. The DNA of the CDR3 is TGTGCCAGCAGCGACAATACAGGGACGCTGGAGACCCAGTACTTC. Protein: CASSDNTGTLETQYF. Full variable domain (outside the CDR3, taken from reference TRBV7-6 and TRBJ2-5): GAGVSQSPRYKVTKRGQDVALRCDPISGHVSLYWYRQALGQGPEFLTYFNYEAQQDKSGLPNDRFSAERPEGSISTLTIQRTEQRDSAMYRCASSDNTGTLETQYFGPGTRLLVL.

V is TRBV3-1 (or the pseudogene TRBV3-2) and J is TRBJ2-3, with 11 bases aligning to TRBD2. CDR3 size: 16 residues. The trim removed 1 base at V and 3 bases at J, leaving 3 bases unmatched. Germline V gene sequence: CDR1 LGHDT, CDR2 YNNKEL (reference sequence). CDR3 loop: CASSQVLAGETDTQYF. CDR3 nucleotides: TGTGCCAGCAGCCAAGTACTAGCGGGGGAGACAGATACGCAGTATTTT.

The chain links TRBV10-3 to TRBJ1-5; no clear D gene. The CDR3 length is 13 residues. V was trimmed by 10 bases and J by 7 bases, leaving 17 bases between them. Germline V gene sequence: CDR1 ENHRY, CDR2 SYGVKD. CDR3 residues: CASTQTGEQPQHF. The CDR3 DNA reads as TGTGCCAGTACTCAGACTGGCGAGCAGCCCCAGCATTTT.

This chain links TRBV5-4 with TRBJ2-3; D perhaps matches TRBD2 (5 bases). Germline V gives CDR1 SGHNT, CDR2 YYREEE (reference sequence). This CDR3 is built from 15 residues. Trimming cost V 4 bases and J 0 bases, with 12 bases left between them. The DNA of the CDR3 is TGTGCCAGCAGCCCCTGGACTGCTAGCACAGATACGCAGTATTTT. Its protein is CASSPWTASTDTQYF.

V usage is TRBV10-3 and J usage is TRBJ1-6; D not certain. Germline lookup yields CDR1 ENHRY and CDR2 SYGVKD. The CDR3 totals 14 residues. V was cut by 2 bases and J by 7 bases, with 9 bases left in between. CDR3 bases: TGTGCCATCAGTGAGCTTGAACAAAATTCACCCCTCCACTTT. Residues: CAISELEQNSPLHF.